This T cell receptor (beta chain) derives from a study of shared clonotypes between healthy human individuals. Study background: The study used three CD4 naive, three CD4 memory, two CD8 naive and one CD8 memory plate per donor.

Remarks on this clone: Its antigen is currently unknown.

Clones were read by immunoSEQ multiplex PCR, and TCRdb kept only the in-frame ones, dropping some. The sample records 2.3 million or so clones, more than 85% being singletons. Whole-study findings and limits: The sharing of 5% to 5.5% of naive CD4 clonotypes was seen across a handful of donors. Incomplete sequencing of sorted subsets was indicated by rarefaction despite large depth.

This receptor was obtained from a man between 18 and 35 years old in good health. Some clones in this sample may be carry-over from other donors' samples. Sequencing was carried out using naive CD4+ T cells from PBMCs. The sample's subset: CD45RA+ positively selected.

The DNA for the CDR3 is TGTGCCAGCAGTTACTGGGGACAGTTACTTGGAAACACCATATATTTT. As protein: CASSYWGQLLGNTIYF. V usage is TRBV6-6 and J usage is TRBJ1-3; 7 bases are shared with TRBD1. V lost 1 base and J lost 3; bases outside the gene matches: 6. This CDR3 has 16 amino acids. Germline CDR1 reads MNHNY; CDR2 reads SVGAGI (reference sequence).